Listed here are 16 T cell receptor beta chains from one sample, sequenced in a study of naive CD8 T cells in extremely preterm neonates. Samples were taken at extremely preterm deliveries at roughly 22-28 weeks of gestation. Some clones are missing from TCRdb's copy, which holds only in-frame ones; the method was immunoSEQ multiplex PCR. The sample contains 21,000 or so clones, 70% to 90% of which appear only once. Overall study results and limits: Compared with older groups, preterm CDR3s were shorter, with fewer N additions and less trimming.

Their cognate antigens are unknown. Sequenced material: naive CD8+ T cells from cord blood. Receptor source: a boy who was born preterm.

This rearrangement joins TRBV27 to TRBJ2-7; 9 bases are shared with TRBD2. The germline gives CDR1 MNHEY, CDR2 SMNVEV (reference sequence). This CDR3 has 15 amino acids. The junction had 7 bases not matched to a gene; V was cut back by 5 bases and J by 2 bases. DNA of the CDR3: TGTGCCAGCAGTCCCCCTAGCGGGGCGACCTACGAGCAGTACTTC. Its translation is CASSPPSGATYEQYF.

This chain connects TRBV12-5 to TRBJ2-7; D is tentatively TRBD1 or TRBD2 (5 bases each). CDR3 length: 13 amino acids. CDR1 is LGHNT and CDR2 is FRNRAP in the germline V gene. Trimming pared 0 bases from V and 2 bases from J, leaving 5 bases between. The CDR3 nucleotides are TGTGCTAGTGGTTTGGTGGGGGCCTACGAGCAGTACTTC. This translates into CASGLVGAYEQYF.

CDR3 in amino acids: CASSSYNQPQHF. In DNA, the CDR3 is TGTGCCAGCAGCTCGTACAATCAGCCCCAGCATTTT. The rearrangement uses TRBV5-6 and TRBJ1-5; no definite D call. V lost 3 bases to trimming and J lost 3 bases, with 4 bases between them. The CDR3 covers 12 residues. Germline V lookup: CDR1 SGHDT, CDR2 YYEEEE.

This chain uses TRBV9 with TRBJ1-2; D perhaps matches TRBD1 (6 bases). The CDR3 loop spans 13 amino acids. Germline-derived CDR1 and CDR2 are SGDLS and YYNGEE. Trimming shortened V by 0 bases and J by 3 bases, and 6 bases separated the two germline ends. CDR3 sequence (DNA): TGTGCCAGCAGCGTAGACAGGGACTATGGCTACACCTTC. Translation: CASSVDRDYGYTF. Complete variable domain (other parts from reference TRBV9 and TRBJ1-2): DSGVTQTPKHLITATGQRVTLRCSPRSGDLSVYWYQQSLDQGLQFLIQYYNGEERAKGNILERFSAQQFPDLHSELNLSSLELGDSALYFCASSVDRDYGYTFGSGTRLTVV.

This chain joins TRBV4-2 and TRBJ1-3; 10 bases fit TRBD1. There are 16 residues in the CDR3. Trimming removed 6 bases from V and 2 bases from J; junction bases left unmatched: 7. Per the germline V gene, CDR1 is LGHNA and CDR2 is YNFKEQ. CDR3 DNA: TGTGCCAGCAGTCCCTCGACAGGGGGCGCTGGAAACACCATATATTTT. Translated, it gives CASSPSTGGAGNTIYF.

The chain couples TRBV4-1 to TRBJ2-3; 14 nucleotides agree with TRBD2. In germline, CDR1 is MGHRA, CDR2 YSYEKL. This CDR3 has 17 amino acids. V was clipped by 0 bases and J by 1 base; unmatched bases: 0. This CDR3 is CASSQETSGGGTDTQYF. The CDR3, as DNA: TGCGCCAGCAGCCAAGAGACTAGCGGGGGGGGCACAGATACGCAGTATTTT.

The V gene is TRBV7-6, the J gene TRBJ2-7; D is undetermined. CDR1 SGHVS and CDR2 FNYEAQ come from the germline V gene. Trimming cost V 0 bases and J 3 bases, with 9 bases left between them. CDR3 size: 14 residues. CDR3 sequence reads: CASSLAGNFYEQYF. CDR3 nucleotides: TGTGCCAGCAGCTTAGCGGGAAACTTCTACGAGCAGTACTTC.

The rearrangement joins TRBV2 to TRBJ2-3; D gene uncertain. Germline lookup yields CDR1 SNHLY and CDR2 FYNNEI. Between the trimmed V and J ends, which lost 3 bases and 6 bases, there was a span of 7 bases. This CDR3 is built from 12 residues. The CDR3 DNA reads TGTGCCAGCAGTGAGATAAGGGATACGCAGTATTTT. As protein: CASSEIRDTQYF.

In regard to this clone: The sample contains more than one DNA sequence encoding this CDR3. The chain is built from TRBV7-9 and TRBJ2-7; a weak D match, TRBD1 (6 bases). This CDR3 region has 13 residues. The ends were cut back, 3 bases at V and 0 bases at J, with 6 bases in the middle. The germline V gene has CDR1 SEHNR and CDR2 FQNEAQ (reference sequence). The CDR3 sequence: CASSLDSSYEQYF. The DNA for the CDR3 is TGTGCCAGCAGCTTGGACAGCTCCTACGAGCAGTACTTC.

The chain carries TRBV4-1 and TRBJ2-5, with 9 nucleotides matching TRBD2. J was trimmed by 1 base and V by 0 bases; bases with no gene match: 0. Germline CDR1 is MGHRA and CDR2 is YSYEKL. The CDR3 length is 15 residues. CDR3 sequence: CASSQDSGGQETQYF. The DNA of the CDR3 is TGCGCCAGCAGCCAAGATAGCGGGGGCCAAGAGACCCAGTACTTC.

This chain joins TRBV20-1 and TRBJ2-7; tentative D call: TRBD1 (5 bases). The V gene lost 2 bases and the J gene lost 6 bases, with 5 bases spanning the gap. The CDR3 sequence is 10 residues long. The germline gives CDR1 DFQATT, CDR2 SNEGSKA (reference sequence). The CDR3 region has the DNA TGCAGTGCTAGACAGGGCGAGCAGTACTTC. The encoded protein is CSARQGEQYF.

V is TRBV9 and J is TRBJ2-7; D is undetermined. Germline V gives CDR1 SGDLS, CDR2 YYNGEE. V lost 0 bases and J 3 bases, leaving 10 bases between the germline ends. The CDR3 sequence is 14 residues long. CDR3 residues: CASSVETKNYEQYF. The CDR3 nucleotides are TGTGCCAGCAGCGTAGAGACAAAAAACTACGAGCAGTACTTC.

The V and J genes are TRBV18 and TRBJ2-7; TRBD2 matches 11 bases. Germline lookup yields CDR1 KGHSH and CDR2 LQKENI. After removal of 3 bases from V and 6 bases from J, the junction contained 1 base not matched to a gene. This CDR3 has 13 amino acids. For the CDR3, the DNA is TGTGCCAGCTCACCTAGCGGGGGGGCCGAGCAGTACTTC. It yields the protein CASSPSGGAEQYF.

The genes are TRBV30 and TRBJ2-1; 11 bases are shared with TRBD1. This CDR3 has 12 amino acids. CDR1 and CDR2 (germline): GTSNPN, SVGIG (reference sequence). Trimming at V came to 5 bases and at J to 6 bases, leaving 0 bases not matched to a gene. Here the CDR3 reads CAWGTGGNEQFF. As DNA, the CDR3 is TGTGCCTGGGGGACAGGGGGCAATGAGCAGTTCTTC.

DNA of the CDR3: TGTGCCAGCAGCTTTTCGGGGAACACCGGGGAGCTGTTTTTT. Translated: CASSFSGNTGELFF. V is TRBV7-9 and J is TRBJ2-2; no definite D call. The CDR3 extends over 14 amino acids. Germline CDR1 reads SEHNR; CDR2 reads FQNEAQ (reference sequence). V shed 3 bases and J shed 1 base, with 6 bases lying between them.

The CDR3 DNA reads TGTGCCAGCAGCTCTAGCGGGGGGGGCTACGAGCAGTACTTC. Translation gives CASSSSGGGYEQYF. The rearrangement uses TRBV11-2 and TRBJ2-7; 12 positions agree with TRBD2. Trimming cost V 4 bases and J 3 bases; bases outside gene matches: 1. CDR3 length equals 14 residues. The V gene's germline CDR1 is SGHAT and CDR2 FQNNGV.